Sequencing of this TCR beta chain was carried out in a study of OX40 agonist ivuxolimab in advanced cancers. At the level of the whole study: The costimulatory receptor OX40 (CD134) was targeted by ivuxolimab, a fully human IgG2 agonistic monoclonal antibody. Intravenous ivuxolimab was administered to patients every 2 weeks at six dose levels: 0.01, 0.1, 0.3, 1.5, 3 and 10 mg/kg. Among the roughly 54 dose-escalation patients, 19 had hepatocellular carcinoma, around 15 melanoma, 9 renal cell carcinoma and 9 head and neck cancer. In the dose-escalation cohort, about four fifths of patients were male, and the mean age was approximately 60 years with a range of roughly 23 to 79. Prior anti-PD-1, anti-PD-L1 or anti-CTLA-4 therapy was permitted, and 40% of dose-escalation patients had received checkpoint inhibitors. Partial responses occurred in three dose-escalation patients: two with cutaneous melanoma and one with hepatocellular carcinoma. Peripheral TCRbeta sequencing aimed to test whether ivuxolimab altered TCR sequence diversity and caused clonal T-cell expansion. The paper reports the monotherapy dose-escalation portion (N ≈ 52 patients) of the phase I ivuxolimab trial.

Here is what the overall study found, with its caveats: At doses of 0.1 to 3.0 mg/kg, clonal expansion of both CD4+ and CD8+ T cells in blood was seen between baseline and week 6. Low levels of normalized T-cell clonal expansion were also seen in some patients who did not respond. The antigen specificity of the clonally expanded peripheral T cells was not determined. In partial responders in the 0.1-3.0 mg/kg groups, normalized peripheral clonal expansion was found to be among the lowest, especially among CD8+ T cells. After ivuxolimab, CD8+ T cells had more expanded clones than CD4+ T cells on average.

Genomic DNA was isolated from the sorted cells so that the TCRbeta CDR3 region could be sequenced. TCRbeta CDR3 regions were sequenced using the immunoSEQ Assay. TCRdb's version of the immuneACCESS table is confined to in-frame rearrangements and falls short of the full clone set. An unresolved V gene accounts for under half of the shortfall where checked; the remainder is of unknown origin. For this sample the table gives 35,000 to 40,000 clones, of which roughly 78% were detected only once. Clones ranked in the top ten supply under 2% of the sample. Patients with a history of autoimmune disease or receiving systemic immunosuppression were excluded from the trial. Peripheral blood for TCR sequencing was collected from all dose cohorts at baseline, on cycle 4 day 1, and on cycle 7 day 1. Samples were obtained from an open-label, multicenter, first-in-human phase I dose-escalation trial of ivuxolimab. The trial enrolled adults with locally advanced or metastatic head and neck squamous cell, hepatocellular, melanoma or renal cell carcinoma. Before TCR sequencing, CD4+ and CD8+ T cells were separately sorted from peripheral blood.

This clone was detected only once. Its cognate antigen has yet to be identified. No per-base quality is available; no much larger clone lies one base away. Sequences were derived from CD4+ or CD8+ T cells sorted from blood, sampled in a trial of the OX40 agonist ivuxolimab. The clonotype comes from an adult with an advanced solid tumor such as melanoma, head and neck, liver or kidney cancer.

This receptor carries the CDR3 CASSWTGGGNQPQHF. At the DNA level, the sequence is TGTGCCAGCAGCTGGACAGGGGGTGGCAATCAGCCCCAGCATTTT. The V and J segments used are TRBV7-1 and TRBJ1-5; 10 central nucleotides agree with TRBD1. TRBV7-1 is an open reading frame whose function is uncertain. Compared with germline, V lacks 4 bases and J lacks 2 bases; bases without a gene match: 2. Its CDR3 holds 15 amino acids, cysteine through phenylalanine. The kept DNA is CDR3 alone, 45 bases in frame from the first base.